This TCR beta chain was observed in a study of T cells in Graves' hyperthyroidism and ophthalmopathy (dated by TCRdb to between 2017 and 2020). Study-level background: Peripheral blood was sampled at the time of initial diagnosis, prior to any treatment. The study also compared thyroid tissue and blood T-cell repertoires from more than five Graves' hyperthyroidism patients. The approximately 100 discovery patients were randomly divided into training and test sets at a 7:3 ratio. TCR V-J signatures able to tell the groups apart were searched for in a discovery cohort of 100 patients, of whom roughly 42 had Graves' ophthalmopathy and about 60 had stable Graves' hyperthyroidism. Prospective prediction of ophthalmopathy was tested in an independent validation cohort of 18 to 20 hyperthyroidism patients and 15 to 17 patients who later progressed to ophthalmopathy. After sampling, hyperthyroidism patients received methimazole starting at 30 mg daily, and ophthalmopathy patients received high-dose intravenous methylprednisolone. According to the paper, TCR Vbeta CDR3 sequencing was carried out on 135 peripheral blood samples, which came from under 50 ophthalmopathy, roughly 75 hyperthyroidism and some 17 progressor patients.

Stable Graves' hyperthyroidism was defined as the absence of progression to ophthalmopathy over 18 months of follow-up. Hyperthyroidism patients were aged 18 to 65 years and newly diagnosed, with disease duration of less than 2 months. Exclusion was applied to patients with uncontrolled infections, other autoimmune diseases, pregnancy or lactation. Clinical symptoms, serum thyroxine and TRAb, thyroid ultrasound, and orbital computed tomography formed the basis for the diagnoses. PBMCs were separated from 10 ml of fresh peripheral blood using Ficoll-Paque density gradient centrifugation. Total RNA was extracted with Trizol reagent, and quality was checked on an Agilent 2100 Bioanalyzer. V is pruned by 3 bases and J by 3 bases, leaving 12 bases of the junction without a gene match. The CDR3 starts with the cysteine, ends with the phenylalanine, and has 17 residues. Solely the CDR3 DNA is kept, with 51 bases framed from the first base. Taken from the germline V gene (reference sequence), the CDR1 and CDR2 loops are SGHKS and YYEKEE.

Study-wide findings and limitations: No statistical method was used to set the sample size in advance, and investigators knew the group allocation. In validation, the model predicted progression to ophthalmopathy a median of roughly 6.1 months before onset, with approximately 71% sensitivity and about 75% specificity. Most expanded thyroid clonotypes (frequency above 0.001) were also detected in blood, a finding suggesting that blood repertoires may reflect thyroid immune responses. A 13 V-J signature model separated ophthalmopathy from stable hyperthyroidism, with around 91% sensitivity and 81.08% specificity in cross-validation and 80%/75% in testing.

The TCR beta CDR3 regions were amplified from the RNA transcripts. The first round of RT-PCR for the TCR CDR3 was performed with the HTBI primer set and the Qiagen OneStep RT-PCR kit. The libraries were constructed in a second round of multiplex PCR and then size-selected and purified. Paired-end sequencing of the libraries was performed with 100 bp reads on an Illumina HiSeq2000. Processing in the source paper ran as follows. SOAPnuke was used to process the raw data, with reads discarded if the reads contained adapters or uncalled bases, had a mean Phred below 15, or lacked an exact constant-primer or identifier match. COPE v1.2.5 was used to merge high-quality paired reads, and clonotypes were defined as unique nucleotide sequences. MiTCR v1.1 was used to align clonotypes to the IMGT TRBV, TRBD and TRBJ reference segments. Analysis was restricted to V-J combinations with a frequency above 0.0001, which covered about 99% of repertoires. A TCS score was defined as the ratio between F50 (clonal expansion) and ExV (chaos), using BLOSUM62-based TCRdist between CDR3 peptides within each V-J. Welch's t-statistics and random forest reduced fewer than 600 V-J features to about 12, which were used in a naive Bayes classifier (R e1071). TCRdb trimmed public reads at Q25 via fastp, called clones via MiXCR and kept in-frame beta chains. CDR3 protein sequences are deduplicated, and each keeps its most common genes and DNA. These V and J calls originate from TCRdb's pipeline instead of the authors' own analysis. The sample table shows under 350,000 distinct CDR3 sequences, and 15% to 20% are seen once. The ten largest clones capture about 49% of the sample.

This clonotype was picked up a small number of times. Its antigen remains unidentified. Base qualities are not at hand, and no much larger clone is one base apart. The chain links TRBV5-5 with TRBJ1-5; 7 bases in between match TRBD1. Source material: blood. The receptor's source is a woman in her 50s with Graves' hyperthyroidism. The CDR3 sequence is CASSWGSSGTVNQPQHF. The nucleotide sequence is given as TGTGCCAGCAGCTGGGGAAGTTCGGGGACAGTCAATCAGCCCCAGCATTTT.